This entry lists 20 T cell receptor beta chains sequenced from one sample in a study of cytomegalovirus exposure and HLA in healthy donors. Assay used: immunoSEQ multiplex PCR; TCRdb lists only in-frame clones, some missing. The table shows about 220,000 clones, with about 86% occurring only once. The sample taken for sequencing was PBMCs. The receptors come from a man between 18 and 29 years old in good health and CMV-seronegative.

The chain joins TRBV5-1 to TRBJ2-1; D might be TRBD1 (6 bases). The CDR3 extends over 16 amino acids. Per germline, CDR1 SGHRS and CDR2 YFSETQ. V lost 3 bases to trimming and J lost 5 bases, with 18 bases between them. CDR3 sequence (DNA): TGCGCCAGCAGCTCAAGGGACACCGTACTCGACAATGAGCAGTTCTTC. Translation gives CASSSRDTVLDNEQFF.

This chain connects TRBV19 to TRBJ1-4; TRBD1 aligns across 7 bases. Losses at the gene ends were 0 bases for V and 0 bases for J; bases not matched to a gene: 4. CDR1 is LNHDA and CDR2 is SQIVND in the germline V gene (reference sequence). The CDR3 covers 17 residues. The CDR3 sequence is CASSIDKGAPTNEKLFF. The CDR3 DNA sequence: TGTGCCAGTAGTATAGATAAGGGGGCCCCAACTAATGAAAAACTGTTTTTT.

V is TRBV12-5 and J is TRBJ1-1; 10 nucleotides line up with TRBD1. Looked up from germline, CDR1 is LGHNT and CDR2 is FRNRAP. V lost 1 base and J lost 4; bases outside the gene matches: 3. The CDR3 length is 15 residues. This chain's CDR3 is CASGLERQGATEAFF. The DNA for the CDR3 is TGTGCTAGTGGTTTGGAAAGACAGGGGGCCACTGAAGCTTTCTTT.

J is TRBJ1-4 and V is TRBV7-9; D is unclear. Deletions cut 1 base from V and 0 bases from J, with 6 bases between. The germline CDR1 and CDR2 sequences are SEHNR and FQNEAQ (reference sequence). The CDR3 sequence is 15 residues long. The CDR3: CASSLGEATNEKLFF. CDR3 DNA: TGTGCCAGCAGCTTAGGAGAGGCAACTAATGAAAAACTGTTTTTT.

V usage is TRBV4-2 and J usage is TRBJ2-1; 9 positions match TRBD2. J was trimmed by 12 bases and V by 1 base; bases with no gene match: 10. This CDR3 comprises 15 residues. The germline CDR1 and CDR2 sequences are LGHNA and YNFKEQ. The CDR3 DNA follows: TGTGCCAGCAGCCAAGGGGGCGGGGGGGCATCAATGCAGTTCTTC. Protein: CASSQGGGGASMQFF.

Note on this clone: The CDR3 does not close with the conserved phenylalanine or tryptophan, likely indicating a read error. The DNA is omitted, as the CDR3 cannot be located on it reliably, and the CDR3 follows TCRdb's listing. The V gene is TRBV30, the J gene TRBJ1-3. The CDR3 spans 11 residues, counting both ends. Germline V gene sequence: CDR1 GTSNPN, CDR2 SVGIG (reference sequence). The CDR3 spells CAWSVGGVPFL.

The chain carries TRBV7-2 and TRBJ2-3; TRBD2 aligns across 14 bases. This CDR3 region has 16 residues. CDR1 and CDR2 (germline): SGHTA, FQGNSA. The trim removed 5 bases at V and 2 bases at J, leaving 3 bases unmatched. The CDR3 here is CASSRLAGGTTDTQYF. In nucleotides, the CDR3 is TGTGCCAGCAGCCGACTAGCGGGGGGGACCACAGATACGCAGTATTTT. The full variable domain, its missing parts supplied by reference TRBV7-2 and TRBJ2-3, is GAGVSQSPSNKVTEKGKDVELRCDPISGHTALYWYRQSLGQGLEFLIYFQGNSAPDKSGLPSDRFSAERTGGSVSTLTIQRTQQEDSAVYLCASSRLAGGTTDTQYFGPGTRLTVL.

The chain is built from TRBV28 and TRBJ2-7; 10 positions agree with TRBD2. The CDR3 spans 15 residues. Unmatched junction bases numbered 13, after V lost 7 bases and J lost 7 bases. CDR1 MDHEN and CDR2 SYDVKM come from the germline V gene. The CDR3 sequence: CASNVELAGVQEQYF. The CDR3 DNA follows: TGTGCCAGCAACGTGGAGCTAGCGGGAGTTCAAGAGCAGTACTTC.

The chain carries TRBV6-5 and TRBJ1-2; D is undetermined. This CDR3 spans 14 amino acids. V gave up 4 bases and J gave up 4 bases, with 13 bases separating them. CDR1 MNHEY and CDR2 SVGAGI come from the germline V gene. CDR3 bases: TGTGCCAGCAGTTCCTTTGCGGATACCTATGGCTACACCTTC. Protein product: CASSSFADTYGYTF.

The CDR3, as DNA: TGTGCCAGCAGCCAAAGGGACAGACAGTTCTTC. Its protein product is CASSQRDRQFF. V usage is TRBV7-2 and J usage is TRBJ2-1; TRBD1 aligns across 7 bases. The CDR3 is 11 amino acids. CDR1 is SGHTA and CDR2 is FQGNSA in the germline V gene. After removal of 5 bases from V and 13 bases from J, the junction contained 5 bases not matched to a gene.

The chain carries TRBV25-1 and TRBJ2-3; the D gene is possibly TRBD2 (5 bases). Looked up from germline, CDR1 is MGHDK and CDR2 is SYGVNS. CDR3 length: 12 residues. V was trimmed by 11 bases and J by 3 bases, leaving 12 bases between them. The CDR3: CASLTGTDTQYF. The CDR3 region has the DNA TGTGCCTCCCTCACGGGAACAGATACGCAGTATTTT.

The chain uses TRBV5-1 and TRBJ2-2; 11 bases are a match to TRBD1. The CDR3 covers 14 residues. Germline CDR1 SGHRS, CDR2 YFSETQ. V trimming: 7 bases; J trimming: 5 bases; junction bases outside the gene matches: 4. The CDR3 loop is CASEGTGGTGELFF. The DNA of the CDR3 is TGCGCCAGCGAGGGGACAGGGGGTACCGGGGAGCTGTTTTTT.

This chain uses TRBV11-3 with TRBJ2-1; weak D call: TRBD1 (6 bases). Deletions cut 4 bases from V and 7 bases from J, with 11 bases between. CDR1 and CDR2 (germline): SGHNT, YENEEA. This CDR3 is built from 13 residues. The chain's CDR3 is CASSSQGSNEQFF. CDR3 sequence (DNA): TGTGCCAGCAGCTCACAGGGTTCGAATGAGCAGTTCTTC.

This chain connects TRBV7-8 to TRBJ2-1; 10 positions agree with TRBD2. This CDR3 region has 16 residues. J gave up 4 bases and V 4 bases, and 7 bases lay outside the gene matches. Per the germline V gene, CDR1 is SGHVS and CDR2 is FQNEAQ. CDR3 sequence reads: CASSSTWTSGYNEQFF. CDR3 bases: TGTGCCAGCAGCTCCACGTGGACTAGCGGATACAATGAGCAGTTCTTC.

This rearrangement joins TRBV7-2 to TRBJ1-1; no definite D call. V lost 2 bases, J lost 3 bases, and 10 bases lay in between. This CDR3 has 14 residues. The germline gives CDR1 SGHTA, CDR2 FQGNSA. CDR3 nucleotides: TGTGCCAGCAGCTTAAGGATGGAGGACACTGAAGCTTTCTTT. Protein sequence: CASSLRMEDTEAFF.

This rearrangement joins TRBV6-5 to TRBJ1-6; 9 positions agree with TRBD1. V was pared by 0 bases and J by 7 bases, with 1 base of the junction left unmatched. The V gene's germline CDR1 is MNHEY and CDR2 SVGAGI. The CDR3 has 15 residues. Written as DNA, the CDR3 is TGTGCCAGCAGTTACTCAGGGACAGGGAATTCACCCCTCCACTTT. Translating it yields CASSYSGTGNSPLHF.

There are a few counts of this clone. The rearrangement links TRBV7-9 to TRBJ2-7, with 7 positions matching TRBD1. V gave up 3 bases and J gave up 2 bases; unmatched junction bases: 1. Germline lookup yields CDR1 SEHNR and CDR2 FQNEAQ (reference sequence). The CDR3 has 13 amino acids. The CDR3 DNA is TGTGCCAGCAGCTTGACAGGGACCTACGAGCAGTACTTC. Its translation: CASSLTGTYEQYF.

The V gene is TRBV2, the J gene TRBJ1-5, with TRBD1 matching over 9 bases. Germline assignment: CDR1 SNHLY and CDR2 FYNNEI. The ends lost 8 bases at V and 7 bases at J; junction bases unmatched: 9. There are 14 residues in the CDR3. The CDR3, as DNA: TGTGCCAGCGCTAGGGACAGGGTGGACCAGCCCCAGCATTTT. Translated, it gives CASARDRVDQPQHF.

The chain recombines TRBV18 with TRBJ2-1; the match to TRBD1 covers 8 bases. V lost 3 bases and J lost 2; bases outside the gene matches: 3. The CDR3 spans 15 residues. Germline assignment: CDR1 KGHSH and CDR2 LQKENI. The CDR3 loop reads CASSPEQGAYNEQFF. The CDR3 DNA is TGTGCCAGCTCACCCGAACAGGGGGCCTACAATGAGCAGTTCTTC.

V gene TRBV7-9 combines with J gene TRBJ1-1; 7 bases line up with TRBD1. This CDR3 spans 12 amino acids. The germline CDR1 and CDR2 sequences are SEHNR and FQNEAQ (reference sequence). The V segment lost 6 bases and the J segment 6 bases; nucleotides outside the gene matches: 4. This CDR3 is CASSTQGPEAFF. The CDR3 DNA reads as TGTGCCAGCAGTACACAGGGGCCTGAAGCTTTCTTT.